What follows are 26 T cell receptor beta chains derived from one specimen sequenced in a study of vaccination and CD4 T cells after COVID-19 (dated by TCRdb to about 2022). The sample's treatment or condition label is to be understood as: approximately nine-day PBMC culture with coronavirus spike peptide pools or control peptides (ViraFEST assay). Library preparation employed PCR. The listed sequencing device is Illumina iSeq 100. TCR sequencing of DNA from cultured CD4+ T cells used the Oncomine TCR Beta short-read assay at the Johns Hopkins FTIC core. Through fastp at Q25 and MiXCR, TCRdb rebuilt clones from the public reads, retaining in-frame beta chains. Merged by CDR3 protein, the rows form single entries marked with the most common genes and DNA. This sample lists about 12,000 distinct CDR3 sequences; roughly 50% were detected once. Clones ranked in the top ten supply roughly a quarter of the sample.

Antigens for these TCRs are unknown. The sample consisted of CD4+ T cells from blood, cultured in vitro. The receptors were gathered from a human donor who had recovered from COVID-19.

V gene TRBV5-1 combines with J gene TRBJ2-7; a possible D gene is TRBD1 (6 bases). Germline V gives CDR1 SGHRS, CDR2 YFSETQ. This CDR3 has 13 amino acids. V was shortened by 5 bases and J by 3 bases, with 12 bases between the two germline ends. The DNA of the CDR3 is TGCGCCAGCAGAAAGGACAGCCTCTACGAGCAGTACTTC. This encodes CASRKDSLYEQYF.

This sequence joins TRBV4-2 and TRBJ1-1; unclear D gene. Trimming removed 1 base from V and 4 bases from J, with 16 bases in between. The CDR3 runs 16 residues. The germline CDR1 and CDR2 sequences are LGHNA and YNFKEQ. Written as DNA, the CDR3 is TGTGCCAGCAGCCAAGGCGACCTCTTGGTGGGCACTGAAGCTTTCTTT. This translates into CASSQGDLLVGTEAFF.

This rearrangement joins TRBV20-1 to TRBJ2-1; D tentatively reads TRBD1 or TRBD2 (5 bases each). This CDR3 has 14 amino acids. The germline gives CDR1 DFQATT, CDR2 SNEGSKA (reference sequence). Between the trimmed V and J ends, which lost 5 bases and 10 bases, there was a span of 21 bases. The CDR3 spells CSASVGTYTGEQFF. The CDR3 DNA sequence: TGCAGTGCTTCAGTGGGGACCTACACGGGCGAGCAGTTCTTC.

The chain joins TRBV28 to TRBJ1-5; D call uncertain. The V end lost 8 bases, the J end lost 7 bases, and 15 bases lay between the germline ends. This CDR3 spans 13 amino acids. Per germline, CDR1 MDHEN and CDR2 SYDVKM. The CDR3 DNA is TGTGCCAGCTCAGTAAGGGCAAAGCAGCCCCAGCATTTT. It encodes CASSVRAKQPQHF.

This clonotype turned up a few times. CDR3: CASSSTGGDTGELFF. The CDR3 DNA reads as TGTGCCAGCAGTTCCACAGGGGGGGACACCGGGGAGCTGTTTTTT. The rearrangement joins TRBV6-5 to TRBJ2-2; tentatively, D is TRBD1 (8 bases). The germline V and J ends were trimmed by 4 bases and 3 bases, with 12 bases remaining between them. Germline assignment: CDR1 MNHEY and CDR2 SVGAGI. CDR3 size: 15 residues.

The chain links TRBV6-2 or TRBV6-3 to TRBJ1-5; a weak D match, TRBD1 (5 bases). V lost 6 bases, J lost 3 bases, and 12 bases lay in between. This CDR3 contains 14 residues. Germline V gives CDR1 MNHEY, CDR2 SVGEGT. CDR3 bases: TGTGCCAGCAGACGCGACAGTAACAATCAGCCCCAGCATTTT. Residues: CASRRDSNNQPQHF.

The V gene is TRBV6-1, the J gene TRBJ2-7; D tentatively reads TRBD1 or TRBD2 (7 bases each). This CDR3 has 15 amino acids. The V end was cut by 6 bases, the J end by 3 bases, with 18 bases between. The germline V gene has CDR1 MNHNS and CDR2 SASEGT. CDR3 coding DNA: TGTGCCAGCAGGCCCGCGGGGGCAGGGGGCTACGAGCAGTACTTC. This codes for CASRPAGAGGYEQYF.

V usage is TRBV19 and J usage is TRBJ2-5, with 10 bases matching TRBD2. The germline gives CDR1 LNHDA, CDR2 SQIVND (reference sequence). V shed 5 bases and J 5 bases; nucleotides not matched to a gene: 11. The CDR3 consists of 16 residues. CDR3: CASSPRRLAGGETQYF. DNA of the CDR3: TGTGCCAGTAGTCCCAGGAGACTAGCGGGCGGGGAGACCCAGTACTTC. Full variable domain (remainder filled in from reference TRBV19 and TRBJ2-5): DGGITQSPKYLFRKEGQNVTLSCEQNLNHDAMYWYRQDPGQGLRLIYYSQIVNDFQKGDIAEGYSVSREKKESFPLTVTSAQKNPTAFYLCASSPRRLAGGETQYFGPGTRLLVL.

V is TRBV7-8 and J is TRBJ1-2; D is unclear. The CDR3 consists of 16 residues. The ends were cut back, 0 bases at V and 4 bases at J, with 15 bases in the middle. Germline V gives CDR1 SGHVS, CDR2 FQNEAQ. The CDR3 region has the DNA TGTGCCAGCAGCTTAGCTTCTGGCAGATCGGGCTATGGCTACACCTTC. Its translation: CASSLASGRSGYGYTF.

This chain joins TRBV19 and TRBJ1-6; 7 bases map to TRBD1. The CDR3 covers 13 residues. After removal of 9 bases from V and 6 bases from J, the junction contained 5 bases not matched to a gene. Germline CDR1 LNHDA, CDR2 SQIVND (reference sequence). The CDR3 coding sequence is TGTGCCAGCTCCCCAGGGGGTAATTCACCCCTCCACTTT. Protein: CASSPGGNSPLHF.

This clonotype was picked up a small number of times. The chain combines TRBV5-1 with TRBJ2-5; D may correspond to TRBD1 or TRBD2 (5 bases each). V lost 0 bases and J 0 bases, leaving 15 bases between the germline ends. The CDR3 has 17 amino acids. The germline V gene has CDR1 SGHRS and CDR2 YFSETQ. The CDR3 sequence: CASSLGGNRGYQETQYF. CDR3 coding DNA: TGCGCCAGCAGCTTGGGGGGGAACCGGGGCTACCAAGAGACCCAGTACTTC.

This sequence joins TRBV4-1 and TRBJ1-2, with unresolved D. The germline V gene encodes CDR1 MGHRA and CDR2 YSYEKL. The ends were cut back, 5 bases at V and 3 bases at J, with 10 bases in the middle. This CDR3 has 13 residues. The CDR3 sequence is CASSYRLYYGYTF. The CDR3 nucleotides are TGCGCCAGCAGCTACCGCTTATACTATGGCTACACCTTC.

As regards this clonotype: Germline and junction disagree at one end, which may indicate a read error. The chain combines TRBV7-9 with TRBJ1-4; D possibly corresponds to TRBD1 (6 bases). The CDR3 runs to 16 residues. Per the germline V gene, CDR1 is SEHNR and CDR2 is FQNEAQ (reference sequence). The chain's CDR3 is CASSWGAGAANEKLFF. CDR3 nucleotides: TGCGCCAGCAGCTGGGGGGCAGGGGCGGCTAATGAAAAACTGTTTTTT.

The chain employs TRBV20-1 and TRBJ1-1, with 10 bases that match TRBD1. Germline loops: CDR1 DFQATT, CDR2 SNEGSKA (reference sequence). The CDR3 contains 15 residues. With V trimmed by 1 base and J by 1 base, 3 bases remained unmatched. This CDR3 is CSARGQGASNTEAFF. DNA for the CDR3: TGCAGTGCTAGAGGACAGGGGGCATCGAACACTGAAGCTTTCTTT.

This clonotype has a handful of counts. An end of the junction does not agree with germline; a read error may underlie this. The chain couples TRBV11-2 to TRBJ1-2, with TRBD1 as a possible D gene (5 bases). The germline CDR1 and CDR2 sequences are SGHAT and FQNNGV. The length of the CDR3 is 9 residues. CDR3 in amino acids: CASSSGRPF. Written as DNA, the CDR3 is TGTGCCAGCAGCTCGGGGCGACCGTTC.

The sample holds a few counts of this clonotype. J is TRBJ1-2 and V is TRBV7-2; D is unresolved. From germline, CDR1 is SGHTA and CDR2 FQGNSA. V lost 5 bases and J lost 7, with 17 bases in between. CDR3 length: 14 residues. CDR3 loop: CASSENRGYIGYTF. CDR3 coding DNA: TGTGCCAGCAGCGAAAACCGAGGGTACATTGGCTACACCTTC.

This sequence joins TRBV30 and TRBJ1-5; D remains unclear. The V end lost 1 base, the J end lost 4 bases, and 5 bases lay between the germline ends. The CDR3 covers 12 residues. Germline V gives CDR1 GTSNPN, CDR2 SVGIG (reference sequence). CDR3 sequence (DNA): TGTGCCTGGAGTGCTAGAAATCAGCCCCAGCATTTT. It translates to CAWSARNQPQHF.

J is TRBJ2-1 and V is TRBV7-2; the match to TRBD2 covers 7 bases. Germline assignment: CDR1 SGHTA and CDR2 FQGNSA. With 5 bases clipped from V and 2 bases from J, the junction kept 12 bases outside the gene matches. The CDR3 length is 17 residues. Here the CDR3 reads CASSLTWGGFTYNEQFF. The CDR3 DNA reads TGTGCCAGCAGCCTAACTTGGGGGGGGTTCACCTACAATGAGCAGTTCTTC.

This clonotype was observed a few times. V usage is TRBV7-3 and J usage is TRBJ2-7; D possibly uses TRBD1 or TRBD2 (5 bases each). CDR3 length equals 14 residues. Between the trimmed V and J ends, which lost 2 bases and 2 bases, there was a span of 10 bases. Germline CDR1 and CDR2: SGHTA and FQGTGA. CDR3 protein: CASSLRDGAYEQYF. The DNA for the CDR3 is TGTGCCAGCAGCTTACGGGACGGTGCCTACGAGCAGTACTTC.

In nucleotides, the CDR3 is TGTGCCAGCAGCTCGTATAGGACAGGGGGGTCCTACGAGCAGTACTTC. It yields the protein CASSSYRTGGSYEQYF. The chain combines TRBV5-8 with TRBJ2-7; TRBD1 matches 10 bases. The CDR3 totals 16 residues. Germline V CDR1 and CDR2: SGHTS, YDEGEE. Germline trimming cut 3 bases from V and 1 base from J; bases unmatched to any gene: 7.

In this sample, this clonotype turned up a few times. The CDR3 region is CASSESIVDPWSYNEQFF. CDR3 nucleotides: TGCGCCAGCAGTGAGTCGATTGTCGACCCCTGGAGTTACAATGAGCAGTTCTTC. The J gene is TRBJ2-1, the V gene TRBV10-1; D uncertain. V was shortened by 0 bases and J by 4 bases, with 19 bases between the two germline ends. Germline V CDR1 and CDR2: WNHNN, SYGVQD (reference sequence). The CDR3 has 18 amino acids.

There are a few counts of this clonotype. The V and J genes are TRBV24-1 and TRBJ2-7; 9 bases fit TRBD2. This CDR3 is built from 19 residues. With V trimmed by 9 bases and J by 0 bases, 20 bases remained unmatched. The germline CDR1 and CDR2 sequences are KGHDR and SFDVKD. CDR3: CATQTRAIAGAKSSYEQYF. The CDR3 DNA is TGTGCCACCCAGACCCGAGCTATAGCGGGGGCCAAGAGCTCCTACGAGCAGTACTTC.

This clonotype has just a few counts. The J gene is TRBJ2-7, the V gene TRBV6-5, with TRBD2 matching over 11 bases. CDR3 length: 16 amino acids. V lost 2 bases and J lost 2; bases outside the gene matches: 5. In germline, CDR1 is MNHEY, CDR2 SVGAGI. CDR3 nucleotides: TGTGCCAGCAGTTACCGCCGACTAGCGGGAACCTACGAGCAGTACTTC. It is translated as CASSYRRLAGTYEQYF.

Comments on this clonotype: The CDR3 does not end in the conserved phenylalanine or tryptophan, so this is likely a read error. The gene calls are TRBV20-1 and TRBJ2-7, with D perhaps TRBD1 or TRBD2 (5 bases each). The V gene's germline CDR1 is DFQATT and CDR2 SNEGSKA (reference sequence). The CDR3 length is 15 residues. V was trimmed by 5 bases and J by 2 bases, leaving 19 bases between them. The CDR3 loop is CSAANTGTLAYEQYY. DNA of the CDR3: TGCAGTGCTGCCAACACTGGGACCTTAGCCTACGAGCAGTACTAC.

The gene calls are TRBV20-1 and TRBJ1-4; no clear D gene. Germline V gives CDR1 DFQATT, CDR2 SNEGSKA (reference sequence). CDR3 length equals 15 residues. The V end was cut by 1 base, the J end by 0 bases, with 9 bases between. CDR3 coding DNA: TGCAGTGCTAGAGGTCAAGGGACAACTAATGAAAAACTGTTTTTT. This gives the protein CSARGQGTTNEKLFF.

This chain uses TRBV29-1 with TRBJ2-7; the D gene could be TRBD1 or TRBD2 (5 bases each). This CDR3 has 15 residues. Germline values: CDR1 SQVTM, CDR2 ANQGSEA. V lost 7 bases to trimming and J lost 0 bases, with 19 bases between them. In DNA, the CDR3 is TGCAGCGCGGCGTGGGGGACGGTGAGCTCCTACGAGCAGTACTTC. The encoded protein is CSAAWGTVSSYEQYF.